This is a list of T cell receptor beta chains from one sample in a study of T cell responses to AZD1222 COVID-19 vaccine. The method was immunoSEQ multiplex PCR; TCRdb's version includes in-frame clones alone and lacks a portion of them. The sample holds approximately 150,000 clones, around 90% seen once. The material was peripheral blood, obtained on day 0 of AZD1222 vaccination. The receptors shown here come from an adult in good health. Both conserved end residues are part of each CDR3. The D gene is left open where the match is weak. Expanded clones get a size class; other rows say once, few or many, or leave the size out.

TRBV10-3	TRBD2	-	TRBJ2-1	TGTGCCATCTTAACTAGCGAATACAATGAGCAGTTCTTC	CAILTSEYNEQFF
TRBV6-1	-	-	TRBJ1-2	TGTGCCAGCAGTGACACCCCTCAATGGTCAGGTACGATCAACTATGGCTACACCTTC	CASSDTPQWSGTINYGYTF
TRBV7-9	-	-	TRBJ2-1	TGTGCCAGCAGAGACCGGGACTGGAAACTGGGTGAGCAGTTCTTC	CASRDRDWKLGEQFF
TRBV24-1	-	-	TRBJ2-1	TGTGCCACCAGTGCTAATAAATTAGAGGGTCACAATGAGCAGTTCTTC	CATSANKLEGHNEQFF
TRBV30	TRBD2	-	TRBJ2-1	TGTGCCTGGAGTCTCCTAGCGGGAGGTTCACATCGCTACAATGAGCAGTTCTTC	CAWSLLAGGSHRYNEQFF
TRBV5-1	-	-	TRBJ2-7	TGCGCCAGCAGCTTGGCAGGTGGGCCTCAAGGGGACGAGCAGTACTTC	CASSLAGGPQGDEQYF
TRBV19	-	once	TRBJ2-1	TGTGCCAGTAGTATAGCGACCAGCTCCTACAATGAGCAGTTCTTC	CASSIATSSYNEQFF
TRBV5-1	-	-	TRBJ1-1	TGCGCCAGCAGCTCAAACTCGAACACTGAAGCTTTCTTT	CASSSNSNTEAFF
TRBV7-8	-	-	TRBJ1-1	TGTGCCAGCAGCTTAGAAGGTCCGAACACTGAAGCTTTCTTT	CASSLEGPNTEAFF
TRBV19	TRBD1	-	TRBJ1-5	TGTGCCAGTAGTTCCTCGGGACAGGGGGTTACAAATCAGCCCCAGCATTTT	CASSSSGQGVTNQPQHF
TRBV29-1	TRBD1	-	TRBJ1-1	TGCAGCGTCGAGACAGGGGGCGCGGGCACTGAAGCTTTCTTT	CSVETGGAGTEAFF
TRBV6-1	TRBD2	once	TRBJ2-1	TGTGCCACTCGACTAGCGGGGGTCTACAATGAGCAGTTCTTC	CATRLAGVYNEQFF
TRBV5-5	-	-	TRBJ1-2	TGTGCCAGCAGCTTGGGTGTTGGGACATATGGCTACACCTTC	CASSLGVGTYGYTF
TRBV29-1	-	-	TRBJ1-1	TGCAGCGTCTTGAACACTGAAGCTTTCTTT	CSVLNTEAFF
TRBV4-1	-	-	TRBJ2-7	TGCGCCAGCAGCCAAACGTGGGAGTACGGCTACGAGCAGTACTTC	CASSQTWEYGYEQYF
TRBV4-1	TRBD1	-	TRBJ2-7	TGCGCCAGCAGCCTACCGGGACAGTCCTACGAGCAGTACTTC	CASSLPGQSYEQYF
TRBV30	-	-	TRBJ1-5	TGTGCCTGGAGTTTACAGGGAGGCCAGCCCCAGCATTTT	CAWSLQGGQPQHF
TRBV19	-	-	TRBJ1-6	TGTGCCAGTAGTCCCGGAGGGGGGTACTATAATTCACCCCTCCACTTT	CASSPGGGYYNSPLHF
TRBV7-2	TRBD1	-	TRBJ1-6	TGTGCCAGCAGCTCGAGGACAGGGGTTAATTCACCCCTCCACTTT	CASSSRTGVNSPLHF
TRBV12-5	TRBD1	-	TRBJ2-7	TGTGCTAGTGGTTCCGGGACAGGGTACGAGCAGTACTTC	CASGSGTGYEQYF
TRBV19	-	once	TRBJ1-1	TGTGCCAGTAGTACAGCGGGATCCATGAACACTGAAGCTTTCTTT	CASSTAGSMNTEAFF
TRBV5-8	-	-	TRBJ1-4	TGTGCCAGCAGCTCCCGAATGGGTGAAAAACTGTTTTTT	CASSSRMGEKLFF
TRBV5-4	-	-	TRBJ2-2	TGTGCCAGCAGCTTGGGGACGGCGAACACCGGGGAGCTGTTTTTT	CASSLGTANTGELFF
TRBV7-9	-	-	TRBJ1-5	TGTGCCAGCAGCTTTTCGGGGGCTGGAGGGCAGCCCCAGCATTTT	CASSFSGAGGQPQHF
TRBV3-1/TRBV3-2	-	-	TRBJ2-7	TGTGCCAGCAGCCACCACGGTACCTACGAGCAGTACTTC	CASSHHGTYEQYF
TRBV7-9	-	-	TRBJ1-2	TGTGCCAGCAGCTTAGAAACACTCGGGGGGAAGCGGGGCTACACCTTC	CASSLETLGGKRGYTF